Listed below are T cell receptor beta chains from one sample, sequenced in a study of cytomegalovirus exposure and HLA in healthy donors. Produced via immunoSEQ multiplex PCR; TCRdb's table is partial and in-frame only. The data contain about 200,000 clones, roughly 80% of them seen just once; the ten biggest clones take up roughly 3.1%. The material sequenced was PBMCs. These receptors were obtained from a man younger than 45 in good health and CMV-seronegative. CDR3s include the opening cysteine and the closing phenylalanine or tryptophan. D genes are given only for firm matches. Size is omitted from some rows. Given values are once, few, many or a class for expanded clones.

size	V	length	J	D	CDR3	DNA
NA	TRBV19	13	TRBJ1-1	NA	CASQPGWATEAFF	TGTGCCAGTCAGCCGGGGTGGGCCACTGAAGCTTTCTTT
NA	TRBV9	15	TRBJ1-1	NA	CASSPVTGSSTEAFF	TGTGCCAGCAGCCCTGTAACCGGGTCGAGTACTGAAGCTTTCTTT
once	TRBV19	16	TRBJ2-3	TRBD2	CASSAPTSGGTDTQYF	TGTGCCAGTAGTGCCCCGACTAGCGGGGGCACAGATACGCAGTATTTT
few	TRBV2	11	TRBJ2-7	NA	CAGWAGEEQYF	TGTGCCGGCTGGGCCGGGGAGGAGCAGTACTTC
NA	TRBV6-5	13	TRBJ1-1	TRBD1	CASSGQGNTEAFF	TGTGCCAGCAGTGGACAGGGGAACACTGAAGCTTTCTTT
NA	TRBV5-5	18	TRBJ2-3	NA	CASSPGFQARWGTDTQYF	TGTGCCAGCAGCCCGGGGTTTCAGGCTAGATGGGGAACAGATACGCAGTATTTT
NA	TRBV9	13	TRBJ2-3	NA	CASSPGSTDTQYF	TGTGCCAGCAGCCCAGGATCCACAGATACGCAGTATTTT
NA	TRBV4-1	14	TRBJ2-5	TRBD1	CASSQERGPKTQYF	TGCGCCAGCAGCCAAGAGAGGGGGCCTAAGACCCAGTACTTC
NA	TRBV2	24	TRBJ2-2	TRBD1	CASSEVLLDLRDREIPENTGELFF	TGTGCCAGCAGTGAAGTTCTTCTCGACTTACGGGACAGGGAGATACCCGAGAACACCGGGGAGCTGTTTTTT
NA	TRBV15	17	TRBJ1-6	TRBD1	CATSRDRGTGGHSPLHF	TGTGCCACCAGCAGAGATAGGGGGACAGGGGGTCATTCACCCCTCCACTTT
NA	TRBV21-1	14	TRBJ2-1	NA	CASSFRGGHNEQFF	TGTGCCAGCAGCTTCCGGGGGGGGCACAATGAGCAGTTCTTC
once	TRBV6-1	15	TRBJ2-7	TRBD1	CASSTRTGEPYEQYF	TGTGCCAGCAGTACCCGGACAGGGGAGCCCTACGAGCAGTACTTC
NA	TRBV5-1	19	TRBJ1-2	NA	CASSADRTGYEPSNYGYTF	TGCGCCAGCAGCGCCGACCGAACAGGATATGAGCCTTCAAATTATGGCTACACCTTC
few	TRBV29-1	13	TRBJ1-1	NA	CSVATGMNTEAFF	TGCAGCGTCGCCACAGGAATGAACACTGAAGCTTTCTTT
NA	TRBV28	15	TRBJ1-4	TRBD1	CASSVRQGIVEKLFF	TGTGCCAGCAGTGTAAGACAGGGGATAGTCGAAAAACTGTTTTTT
once	TRBV28	11	TRBJ1-2	NA	CASGRGVHYTF	TGTGCCAGCGGAAGAGGAGTACACTACACCTTC
few	TRBV5-6	14	TRBJ2-1	TRBD1	CASSLILLRGQQFF	TGTGCCAGCAGCTTGATTCTATTGAGGGGGCAGCAGTTCTTC
NA	TRBV7-2	15	TRBJ2-2	NA	CASSLMGARTGELFF	TGTGCCAGCAGCTTAATGGGGGCGCGAACCGGGGAGCTGTTTTTT
NA	TRBV7-8	18	TRBJ1-5	NA	CASSLAARGRNSNQPQHF	TGTGCCAGCAGCTTAGCGGCGCGGGGCCGGAATAGCAATCAGCCCCAGCATTTT
NA	TRBV27	15	TRBJ2-7	TRBD1	CASSDAGTGLHEQYF	TGTGCCAGCAGTGACGCCGGGACAGGGCTCCACGAGCAGTACTTC
NA	TRBV28	16	TRBJ2-7	TRBD1	CASSHTGTGVGYEQYF	TGTGCCAGCAGTCACACCGGGACAGGGGTAGGGTACGAGCAGTACTTC
NA	TRBV19	14	TRBJ2-7	TRBD1	CASSILDRPHEQYF	TGTGCCAGTAGTATCCTGGACAGGCCCCACGAGCAGTACTTC
NA	TRBV27	16	TRBJ1-2	NA	CASSLLGGVLDYGYTF	TGTGCCAGCAGTTTATTGGGGGGGGTACTGGACTATGGCTACACCTTC
NA	TRBV7-9	14	TRBJ1-5	NA	CASSRTSSNQPQHF	TGTGCCAGCAGCCGGACTTCGAGCAATCAGCCCCAGCATTTT
NA	TRBV28	14	TRBJ1-4	TRBD1	CASTFPGGDEKLFF	TGTGCCAGCACTTTCCCAGGGGGTGATGAAAAACTGTTTTTT
NA	TRBV27	16	TRBJ2-3	NA	CASSTSTGSHTDTQYF	NA
once	TRBV4-1	17	TRBJ1-6	TRBD1	CASTYPGQGIFGSPLHF	TGCGCCAGCACCTATCCGGGACAGGGGATCTTTGGTTCACCCCTCCACTTT
few	TRBV7-8	15	TRBJ1-1	NA	CASSLSQALNTEAFF	TGTGCCAGCAGCTTAAGCCAGGCGCTGAACACTGAAGCTTTCTTT
NA	TRBV28	18	TRBJ2-1	TRBD1	CASRGQRTQTSSYNEQFF	TGTGCCAGCAGGGGACAGCGTACTCAGACGAGCTCCTACAATGAGCAGTTCTTC
NA	TRBV19	15	TRBJ1-1	NA	CASSIDVRTITEAFF	TGTGCCAGTAGTATAGATGTTCGGACAATCACTGAAGCTTTCTTT
NA	TRBV11-1	17	TRBJ2-6	NA	CARHRDSAVSGANVLTF	TGTGCCAGGCATCGGGATTCGGCCGTCTCTGGGGCCAACGTCCTGACTTTC
NA	TRBV5-1	16	TRBJ2-5	TRBD2	CASSLEAGRNFETQYF	TGCGCCAGCAGCTTGGAAGCGGGGAGAAACTTTGAGACCCAGTACTTC
NA	TRBV27	15	TRBJ2-2	NA	CASSLGQGNTGELFF	TGTGCCAGCAGTTTAGGTCAGGGGAACACCGGGGAGCTGTTTTTT
NA	TRBV18	15	TRBJ1-6	TRBD1	CASSPPRDRGFTLHF	TGTGCCAGCTCACCACCCCGGGACAGGGGATTCACCCTCCACTTT
NA	TRBV7-2	17	TRBJ2-3	TRBD2	CASSLAASGGSTDTQYF	TGTGCCAGCAGCTTAGCCGCTAGCGGGGGGAGCACAGATACGCAGTATTTT
NA	TRBV9	16	TRBJ2-4	TRBD1	CASSVRLGQAGDIQYF	TGTGCCAGCAGCGTACGATTAGGACAGGCTGGGGACATTCAGTACTTC
NA	TRBV9	16	TRBJ2-2	NA	CASSVGSGANTGELFF	TGTGCCAGCAGCGTAGGCTCAGGTGCGAACACCGGGGAGCTGTTTTTT
NA	TRBV6-1	15	TRBJ1-4	TRBD1	CASSEGQGVYEKLFF	TGTGCCAGCAGTGAGGGTCAGGGGGTCTATGAAAAACTGTTTTTT
NA	TRBV29-1	15	TRBJ2-7	NA	CSVSPKEGLTYEQYF	TGCAGCGTCAGCCCAAAGGAGGGTTTGACCTACGAGCAGTACTTC
NA	TRBV28	11	TRBJ2-3	NA	CASTSTDTQYF	TGTGCCAGTACTAGCACAGATACGCAGTATTTT
few	TRBV29-1	13	TRBJ2-3	TRBD1	CSVVGGVTDTQYF	TGCAGCGTGGTAGGGGGCGTTACAGATACGCAGTATTTT
NA	TRBV13	15	TRBJ2-7	NA	CASSLRGPKPYEQYF	TGTGCCAGCAGCTTAAGGGGTCCCAAACCCTACGAGCAGTACTTC
NA	TRBV4-3	15	TRBJ1-2	TRBD1	CASSQQTGANYGYTF	TGCGCCAGCAGCCAGCAGACAGGGGCGAACTATGGCTACACCTTC
NA	TRBV19	16	TRBJ1-4	TRBD1	CASSPDRGATNEKLFF	TGTGCCAGTAGCCCGGACAGGGGTGCAACTAATGAAAAACTGTTTTTT
NA	TRBV25-1	18	TRBJ2-1	TRBD1	CASSGRPGQGDSYNEQFF	TGTGCCAGCAGTGGAAGGCCCGGACAGGGGGACTCCTACAATGAGCAGTTCTTC
NA	TRBV28	18	TRBJ1-6	NA	CASSLGFRGSSYNSPLHF	TGTGCCAGCAGTTTAGGCTTCCGGGGGAGCTCCTATAATTCACCCCTCCACTTT
NA	TRBV9	14	TRBJ1-5	NA	CASSVSGNNQPQHF	TGTGCCAGCAGCGTATCGGGGAACAATCAGCCCCAGCATTTT
NA	TRBV7-3	16	TRBJ2-2	TRBD2	CASSVQRGGTKGELFF	TGTGCCAGCAGCGTGCAGCGGGGGGGGACGAAAGGGGAGCTGTTTTTT
NA	TRBV5-1	12	TRBJ2-1	NA	CASSFIDNEQFF	TGCGCCAGCAGCTTTATAGACAATGAGCAGTTCTTC
NA	TRBV7-2	17	TRBJ1-5	NA	CASSLVPSGDSNQPQHF	TGTGCCAGCAGCTTAGTCCCCTCCGGAGATAGCAATCAGCCCCAGCATTTT
NA	TRBV19	13	TRBJ1-2	NA	CASRKQGSYGYTF	TGTGCCAGTAGAAAGCAGGGAAGCTATGGCTACACCTTC
NA	TRBV5-1	15	TRBJ2-5	TRBD2	CASSFVSSGQETQYF	TGCGCCAGCAGCTTCGTCTCTAGCGGCCAAGAGACCCAGTACTTC
NA	TRBV15	16	TRBJ2-1	NA	CATSRETPRGPNEQFF	TGTGCCACCAGCAGAGAGACCCCCCGTGGGCCAAATGAGCAGTTCTTC
NA	TRBV19	15	TRBJ2-7	TRBD1	CASRRQGASGYEQYF	TGTGCCAGTAGGAGACAGGGGGCATCGGGCTACGAGCAGTACTTC
NA	TRBV6-1	16	TRBJ2-4	TRBD1	CASSDTGGLSKNIQYF	TGTGCCAGCAGTGACACAGGGGGCTTATCCAAAAACATTCAGTACTTC